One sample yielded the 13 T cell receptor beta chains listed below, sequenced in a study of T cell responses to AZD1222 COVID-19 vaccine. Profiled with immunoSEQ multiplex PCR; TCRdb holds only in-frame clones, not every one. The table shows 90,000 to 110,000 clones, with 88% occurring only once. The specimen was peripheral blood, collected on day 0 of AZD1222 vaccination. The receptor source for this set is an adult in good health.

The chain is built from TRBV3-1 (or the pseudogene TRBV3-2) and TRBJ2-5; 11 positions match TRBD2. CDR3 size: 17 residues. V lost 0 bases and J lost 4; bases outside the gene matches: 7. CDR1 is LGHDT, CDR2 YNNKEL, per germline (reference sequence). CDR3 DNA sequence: TGTGCCAGCAGCCAAGAAGGACCGGGACTAGCGGTAGAGACCCAGTACTTC. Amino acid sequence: CASSQEGPGLAVETQYF.

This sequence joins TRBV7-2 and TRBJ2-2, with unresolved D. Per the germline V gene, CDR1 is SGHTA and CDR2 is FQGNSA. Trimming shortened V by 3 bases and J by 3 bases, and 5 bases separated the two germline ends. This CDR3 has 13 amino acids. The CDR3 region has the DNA TGTGCCAGCAGCTTTGGTTACACCGGGGAGCTGTTTTTT. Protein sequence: CASSFGYTGELFF.

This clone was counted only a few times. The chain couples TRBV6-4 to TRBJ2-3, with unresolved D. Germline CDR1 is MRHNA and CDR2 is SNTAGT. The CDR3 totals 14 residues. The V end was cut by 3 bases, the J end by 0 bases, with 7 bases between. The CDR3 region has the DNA TGTGCCAGCAGTGATGTTGATAGCACAGATACGCAGTATTTT. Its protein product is CASSDVDSTDTQYF.

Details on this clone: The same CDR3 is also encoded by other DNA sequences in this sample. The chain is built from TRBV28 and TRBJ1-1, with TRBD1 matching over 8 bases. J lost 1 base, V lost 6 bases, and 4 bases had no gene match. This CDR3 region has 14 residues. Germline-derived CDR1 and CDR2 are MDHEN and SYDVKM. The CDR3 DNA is TGTGCCAGCAGCCCCGGGACAGGGAACACTGAAGCTTTCTTT. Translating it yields CASSPGTGNTEAFF.

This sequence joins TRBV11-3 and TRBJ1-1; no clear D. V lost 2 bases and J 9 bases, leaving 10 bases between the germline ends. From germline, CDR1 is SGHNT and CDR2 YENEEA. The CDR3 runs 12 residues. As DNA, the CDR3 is TGTGCCAGCAGCTTAAACCGACCGCAAGCTTTCTTT. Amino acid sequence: CASSLNRPQAFF. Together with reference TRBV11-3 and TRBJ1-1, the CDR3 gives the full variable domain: EAGVVQSPRYKIIEKKQPVAFWCNPISGHNTLYWYLQNLGQGPELLIRYENEEAVDDSQLPKDRFSAERLKGVDSTLKIQPAELGDSAVYLCASSLNRPQAFFGQGTRLTVV.

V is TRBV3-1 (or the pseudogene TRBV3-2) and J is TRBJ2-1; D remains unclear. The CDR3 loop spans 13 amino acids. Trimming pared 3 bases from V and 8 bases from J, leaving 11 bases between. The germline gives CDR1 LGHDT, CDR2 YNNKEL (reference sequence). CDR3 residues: CASSHKTPHEQFF. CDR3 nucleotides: TGTGCCAGCAGCCACAAGACTCCGCATGAGCAGTTCTTC.

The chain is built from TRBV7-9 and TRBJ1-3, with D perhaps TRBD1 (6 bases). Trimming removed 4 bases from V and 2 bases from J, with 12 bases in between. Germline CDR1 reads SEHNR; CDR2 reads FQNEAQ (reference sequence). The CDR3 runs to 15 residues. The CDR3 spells CASSSTGTTGNTIYF. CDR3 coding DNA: TGTGCCAGCAGCTCCACCGGGACAACTGGAAACACCATATATTTT.

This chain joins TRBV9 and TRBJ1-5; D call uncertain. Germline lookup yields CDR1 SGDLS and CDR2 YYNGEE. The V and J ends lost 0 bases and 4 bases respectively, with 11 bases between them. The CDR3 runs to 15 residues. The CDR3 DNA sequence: TGTGCCAGCAGCGTAGTGGAACAGATGAATCAGCCCCAGCATTTT. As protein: CASSVVEQMNQPQHF. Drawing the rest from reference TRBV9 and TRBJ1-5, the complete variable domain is DSGVTQTPKHLITATGQRVTLRCSPRSGDLSVYWYQQSLDQGLQFLIQYYNGEERAKGNILERFSAQQFPDLHSELNLSSLELGDSALYFCASSVVEQMNQPQHFGDGTRLSIL.

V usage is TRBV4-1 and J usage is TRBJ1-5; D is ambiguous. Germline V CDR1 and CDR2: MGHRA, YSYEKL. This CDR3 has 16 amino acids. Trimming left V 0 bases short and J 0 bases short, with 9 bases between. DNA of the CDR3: TGCGCCAGCAGCCAAGACCCGGGAAATAGCAATCAGCCCCAGCATTTT. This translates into CASSQDPGNSNQPQHF.

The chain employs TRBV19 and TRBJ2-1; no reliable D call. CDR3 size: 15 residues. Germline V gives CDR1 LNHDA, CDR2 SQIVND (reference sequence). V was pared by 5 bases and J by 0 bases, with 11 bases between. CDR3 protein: CASSELPSSYNEQFF. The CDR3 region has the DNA TGTGCCAGTAGTGAACTGCCTAGCTCCTACAATGAGCAGTTCTTC.

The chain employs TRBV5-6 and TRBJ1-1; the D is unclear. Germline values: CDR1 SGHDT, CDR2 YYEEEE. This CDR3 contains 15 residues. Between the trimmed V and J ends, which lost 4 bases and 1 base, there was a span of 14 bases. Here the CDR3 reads CASSPDRNGNTEAFF. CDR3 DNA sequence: TGTGCCAGCAGCCCGGATAGGAACGGGAACACTGAAGCTTTCTTT.

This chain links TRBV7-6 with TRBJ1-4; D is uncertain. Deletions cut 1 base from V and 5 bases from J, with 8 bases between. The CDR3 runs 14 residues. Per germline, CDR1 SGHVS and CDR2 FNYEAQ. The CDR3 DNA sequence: TGTGCCAGCAGCTTAGGGTCTGGGAATGAAAAACTGTTTTTT. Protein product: CASSLGSGNEKLFF.

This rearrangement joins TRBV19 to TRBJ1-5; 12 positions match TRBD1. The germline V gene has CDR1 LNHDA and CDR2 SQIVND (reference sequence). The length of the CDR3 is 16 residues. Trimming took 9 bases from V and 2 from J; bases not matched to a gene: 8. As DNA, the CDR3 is TGTGCCAGCCGGGACAGGGGGCCACCTGGCAATCAGCCCCAGCATTTT. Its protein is CASRDRGPPGNQPQHF.